The 23 T cell receptor beta chains below all came from one sample that was sequenced in a study of kidney transplant recipient with SARS-CoV-2 infection. One entry per CDR3 protein results from TCRdb running MiXCR on the reads. The profile shows about 250,000 distinct CDR3 sequences, under 30% of them singletons. This sample comprised a blood sample, obtained at baseline and between days 110 and 120 from a kidney transplant recipient. Source of these receptors: a male patient aged 30 to 40 who had COVID-19 and was a kidney transplant recipient. Some T cells may be graft donor cells.

The chain carries TRBV30 and TRBJ2-7, with 12 bases that match TRBD2. The CDR3 length is 15 residues. Germline loops: CDR1 GTSNPN, CDR2 SVGIG (reference sequence). Trimming at V came to 8 bases and at J to 1 base, leaving 9 bases not matched to a gene. The CDR3 DNA is TGTGCCCGGGGACTAGCGGGCTCTAAGTCCTACGAGCAGTACTTC. It specifies CARGLAGSKSYEQYF.

This clonotype appeared many times. The DNA is omitted, as the CDR3 cannot be located on it reliably, and the CDR3 follows TCRdb's listing. The rearrangement links TRBV7-5 to TRBJ1-2. TRBV7-5 is shown as a pseudogene. The CDR3 extends over 19 residues, inclusive of both ends. The CDR3 spells CISVPEVDAEVGKTYGYTF.

There are a few counts of this clonotype. V and J are TRBV6-6 and TRBJ2-7; D is unclear. Germline assignment: CDR1 MNHNY and CDR2 SVGAGI (reference sequence). There are 12 residues in the CDR3. Trimming took off 5 bases at V and 3 bases at J, with 8 bases between the two ends. CDR3 sequence reads: CASSNAYYEQYF. The DNA of the CDR3 is TGTGCCAGCAGTAACGCCTACTACGAGCAGTACTTC.

With respect to this clonotype: A read error may be the cause here, since a much bigger clone is one base away. The chain combines TRBV5-1 with TRBJ1-2, with D unclear. The V gene lost 7 bases and the J gene lost 7 bases, with 26 bases spanning the gap. Germline V CDR1 and CDR2: SGHRS, YFSETQ. There are 16 residues in the CDR3. DNA of the CDR3: TGCGCCAGCGTCGGTACATCGGTTCGAAAGACCTGTGGCTACACCTTC. Translated: CASVGTSVRKTCGYTF. Full variable domain (outside the CDR3, taken from reference TRBV5-1 and TRBJ1-2): KAGVTQTPRYLIKTRGQQVTLSCSPISGHRSVSWYQQTPGQGLQFLFEYFSETQRNKGNFPGRFSGRQFSNSRSEMNVSTLELGDSALYLCASVGTSVRKTCGYTFGSGTRLTVV.

The V gene is TRBV19, the J gene TRBJ1-2, with unresolved D. Germline V lookup: CDR1 LNHDA, CDR2 SQIVND (reference sequence). Trimming removed 5 bases at V and 4 bases at J, with 23 bases between. This CDR3 is 17 amino acids long. The CDR3 DNA reads as TGTGCCAGTAGTTCTGTGCAGACAAATCGAATGACCTATGGCTACACCTTC. It translates to CASSSVQTNRMTYGYTF.

Only one count was recorded for this clonotype. The junction shows a germline mismatch at one end, possibly a read error. V and J are TRBV6-1 and TRBJ1-1; D gene uncertain. This CDR3 has 13 amino acids. Germline assignment: CDR1 MNHNS and CDR2 SASEGT. CDR3 DNA: TGTGCCAGCCGTGAAGTGGAAAACACTGCAGCTTTCTTT. Protein product: CASREVENTAAFF.

This clonotype was counted between two and nine times. The V gene is TRBV19, the J gene TRBJ2-3; D is uncertain. V dropped 3 bases and J dropped 12 bases, with 10 bases sitting between them. The CDR3 has 11 residues. Germline CDR1 LNHDA, CDR2 SQIVND (reference sequence). CDR3 coding DNA: TGTGCCAGTAGTATTGGTGGCAGCCAGTATTTT. Its translation is CASSIGGSQYF.

In the case of this clonotype: Being one base from a much bigger clone, this may be a read error. The genes are TRBV8-2 and TRBJ2-6. TRBV8-2 is deemed a pseudogene. This CDR3 has 17 residues. In DNA, the CDR3 is TGTGGCATGGTGTATAGGATAACACAAAGTCGGGCCAACGTCCTGACTTTC. Translated: CGMVYRITQSRANVLTF.

This clonotype was detected a few times. The chain carries TRBV19 and TRBJ1-1; no reliable D call. V was cut by 5 bases and J by 1 base, with 8 bases left in between. The CDR3 is 13 amino acids. Germline loops: CDR1 LNHDA, CDR2 SQIVND (reference sequence). DNA for the CDR3: TGTGCCAGTAGTGCGAGCTCGAACACTGAAGCTTTCTTT. It is translated as CASSASSNTEAFF. The full variable domain, completed using reference TRBV19 and TRBJ1-1, is DGGITQSPKYLFRKEGQNVTLSCEQNLNHDAMYWYRQDPGQGLRLIYYSQIVNDFQKGDIAEGYSVSREKKESFPLTVTSAQKNPTAFYLCASSASSNTEAFFGQGTRLTVV.

This clonotype was seen a few times. CDR3 amino acids: CASSGLGRSRKTYGYTF. CDR3 sequence (DNA): TGCGCCAGCAGTGGCTTGGGAAGATCGCGAAAGACCTATGGCTACACCTTC. This chain uses TRBV10-1 with TRBJ1-2; no reliable D call. The CDR3 is made up of 17 amino acids. Trimming took 4 bases from V and 4 from J, leaving 22 bases between them. Germline-derived CDR1 and CDR2 are WNHNN and SYGVQD (reference sequence).

Ten or more counts support this clonotype. CDR3 DNA: TGCAGTGCTAGAGATTGGGGGAAGAACACTGAAGCTTTCTTT. It encodes CSARDWGKNTEAFF. The chain has TRBV20-1 and TRBJ1-1, with a weak D call TRBD1 (5 bases). The ends were cut back, 0 bases at V and 1 base at J, with 9 bases in the middle. Germline CDR1 DFQATT, CDR2 SNEGSKA (reference sequence). The CDR3 length is 14 residues.

This clonotype was counted ten times or more. V gene TRBV30 combines with J gene TRBJ2-2; the match to TRBD2 covers 10 bases. The V gene end was trimmed by 2 bases and the J gene end by 5 bases; junction bases not matched to a gene: 8. Germline V gene sequence: CDR1 GTSNPN, CDR2 SVGIG (reference sequence). The CDR3 is 16 residues long. The CDR3: CAWSRDSGRMTGELFF. As DNA, the CDR3 is TGTGCCTGGAGTAGGGATAGCGGGAGGATGACCGGGGAGCTGTTTTTT.

This clonotype was seen at least ten times. This chain's CDR3 is CASSSSSTGAYEQYF. The CDR3 DNA sequence: TGTGCCAGCAGTTCCTCCTCGACAGGGGCCTACGAGCAGTACTTC. J is TRBJ2-7 and V is TRBV28; TRBD1 matches 8 bases. This CDR3 has 15 amino acids. Germline CDR1 MDHEN, CDR2 SYDVKM. The trim removed 4 bases at V and 2 bases at J, leaving 7 bases unmatched.

This clonotype was found many times. J is TRBJ1-1 and V is TRBV12-3 or TRBV12-4; D call uncertain. V was trimmed by 2 bases and J by 4 bases, leaving 8 bases between them. The CDR3 consists of 13 residues. The CDR3 reads CASSLKGGTEAFF. In DNA, the CDR3 is TGTGCCAGCAGTTTAAAGGGCGGCACTGAAGCTTTCTTT.

This sequence joins TRBV5-8 and TRBJ1-5, with unresolved D. Germline lookup yields CDR1 SGHTS and CDR2 YDEGEE. This CDR3 comprises 17 residues. Between the trimmed V and J ends, which lost 2 bases and 0 bases, there was a span of 15 bases. CDR3 nucleotides: TGTGCCAGCAGCTTAAGTGGCAGCTACTATAGCAATCAGCCCCAGCATTTT. This gives the protein CASSLSGSYYSNQPQHF.

About this clonotype itself: Since a much larger clone is just one base distant, this may be a read error. The chain couples TRBV6-1 to TRBJ1-5; the D is unclear. Deletions cut 2 bases from V and 8 bases from J, with 13 bases between. This CDR3 has 14 amino acids. The germline CDR1 and CDR2 sequences are MNHNS and SASEGT. The chain's CDR3 is CASSEFGGLEPQHF. CDR3 in DNA: TGTGCCAGCAGTGAATTCGGAGGTCTCGAGCCCCAGCATTTT.

V is TRBV27 and J is TRBJ2-1, with TRBD2 identical over 7 bases. Trimming removed 8 bases from V and 8 bases from J; junction bases left unmatched: 12. Germline CDR1 reads MNHEY; CDR2 reads SMNVEV (reference sequence). CDR3 length: 14 amino acids. The CDR3 DNA is TGTGCCAGCGGTATGGCTAGCGGAACGGATGAGCAGTTCTTC. It encodes CASGMASGTDEQFF.

For this clonotype: Because the CDR3 is missing its conserved closing phenylalanine or tryptophan, this is likely a read error. The chain combines TRBV2 with TRBJ1-2; 8 nucleotides match TRBD1. CDR3 length equals 13 residues. Germline CDR1 reads SNHLY; CDR2 reads FYNNEI. The junction had 5 bases not matched to a gene; V was cut back by 8 bases and J by 3 bases. CDR3 residues: CASRDRRHYGYTL. The CDR3 bases are TGTGCCAGCCGGGACAGGAGACACTATGGCTACACCCTC.

At least ten counts were recorded for this clonotype. The genes are TRBV19 and TRBJ2-2; 7 nucleotides match TRBD2. Germline V gives CDR1 LNHDA, CDR2 SQIVND (reference sequence). With 1 base clipped from V and 4 bases from J, the junction kept 6 bases outside the gene matches. This CDR3 is 16 amino acids long. This CDR3 is CASSIGVAGVTGELFF. The DNA for the CDR3 is TGTGCCAGTAGTATAGGGGTCGCGGGAGTCACCGGGGAGCTGTTTTTT.

Concerning this clonotype itself: A much larger clone lies a single base off, so this may be a read error. V and J are TRBV20-1 and TRBJ2-7; 8 positions agree with TRBD2. The V gene end was trimmed by 3 bases and the J gene end by 9 bases; junction bases not matched to a gene: 16. The CDR3 totals 15 residues. CDR1 is DFQATT, CDR2 SNEGSKA, per germline (reference sequence). The chain's CDR3 is CSASFVAGAGGGQYF. Here the CDR3 DNA reads TGCAGTGCTAGTTTTGTAGCAGGAGCCGGGGGGGGGCAGTACTTC.

About this clonotype: At one end, the junction sequence differs from germline, possibly due to a read error. The chain employs TRBV3-1 and TRBJ1-1, with D unclear. The germline CDR1 and CDR2 sequences are LGHDT and YNNKEL (reference sequence). The CDR3 spans 17 residues. This chain's CDR3 is CASSLADPISIRTGAFF. CDR3 DNA sequence: TGTGCCAGCAGCTTGGCGGATCCCATTTCAATTCGCACTGGAGCTTTCTTT.

Many counts were recorded for this clonotype. The chain recombines TRBV20-1 with TRBJ1-6; D gene uncertain. Per germline, CDR1 DFQATT and CDR2 SNEGSKA (reference sequence). The CDR3 is 16 residues long. Trimming took 5 bases from V and 0 from J, leaving 14 bases between them. In DNA, the CDR3 is TGCAGTGCTGTAGACATTCAAGGCTCCTATAATTCACCCCTCCACTTT. It yields the protein CSAVDIQGSYNSPLHF.

This clonotype was observed at least ten times. The CDR3 DNA is TGTGCAAGTCGCTTCTACAGGACTCCACGAAAGACCTATGGCTACACCTTC. Protein product: CASRFYRTPRKTYGYTF. The J gene is TRBJ1-2, the V gene TRBV12-2; TRBD1, the table's D call, was not compared with the DNA. TRBV12-2 is a pseudogene. This CDR3 is 17 amino acids long.